These 7 T cell receptor beta chains share one sample of origin, sequenced in a study of blood T cell repertoires in COVID-19. Sequencing used immunoSEQ multiplex PCR; TCRdb keeps in-frame clones, though not all of them. The sample contains about 380,000 clones, 70% to 90% of which appear only once. Sequencing input: PBMCs or T cells enriched from blood (not recorded which). The receptor source for this set is a woman younger than 35 who had recovered from COVID-19.

The V and J genes are TRBV3-1 (or the pseudogene TRBV3-2) and TRBJ2-5; 7 nucleotides agree with TRBD1. Per germline, CDR1 LGHDT and CDR2 YNNKEL (reference sequence). Trimming cost V 0 bases and J 2 bases; bases outside gene matches: 0. This CDR3 region has 14 residues. The DNA for the CDR3 is TGTGCCAGCAGCCAAGAGGGACAGCAAGAGACCCAGTACTTC. It specifies CASSQEGQQETQYF.

The rearrangement uses TRBV28 and TRBJ2-2; 7 nucleotides match TRBD1. With V trimmed by 11 bases and J by 7 bases, 13 bases remained unmatched. Germline V CDR1 and CDR2: MDHEN, SYDVKM. The CDR3 consists of 14 residues. The CDR3 nucleotides read TGTGCCGGTGCCCGACAGGGTATGGGCGGGGAGCTGTTTTTT. The encoded protein is CAGARQGMGGELFF.

The V and J genes are TRBV29-1 and TRBJ1-2; no definite D call. Germline-derived CDR1 and CDR2 are SQVTM and ANQGSEA. With 3 bases removed from V and 1 base from J, the gap between germline ends came to 15 bases. This CDR3 comprises 15 residues. The CDR3 is CSVETGGIVNYGYTF. The CDR3 nucleotides read TGCAGCGTTGAGACGGGCGGGATCGTTAACTATGGCTACACCTTC. The full variable domain, rest sourced from reference TRBV29-1 and TRBJ1-2, is SAVISQKPSRDICQRGTSLTIQCQVDSQVTMMFWYRQQPGQSLTLIATANQGSEATYESGFVIDKFPISRPNLTFSTLTVSNMSPEDSSIYLCSVETGGIVNYGYTFGSGTRLTVV.

The rearrangement joins TRBV4-1 to TRBJ1-4; perhaps TRBD1 as D (6 bases). Trimming removed 6 bases at V and 8 bases at J, with 22 bases between. This CDR3 has 16 residues. Per the germline V gene, CDR1 is MGHRA and CDR2 is YSYEKL. CDR3 DNA sequence: TGCGCCAGCAGGACAGGACTCGGACAGCTCGCCGAAAAACTGTTTTTT. Protein sequence: CASRTGLGQLAEKLFF.

The rearrangement links TRBV11-2 to TRBJ1-6; D not resolved. CDR3 length: 17 residues. Germline values: CDR1 SGHAT, CDR2 FQNNGV. Trimming took 0 bases from V and 7 from J, leaving 16 bases between them. The CDR3 protein is CASSLESNIRLNSPLHF. The CDR3 nucleotides are TGTGCCAGCAGCTTAGAAAGTAATATACGGTTAAATTCACCCCTCCACTTT.

The chain combines TRBV6-2 or TRBV6-3 with TRBJ1-2; 7 bases align to TRBD1. This CDR3 is built from 13 residues. The V and J ends lost 2 bases and 8 bases, in that order; junction bases with no gene match: 5. Germline-derived CDR1 and CDR2 are MNHEY and SVGEGT. CDR3 protein: CASSYRQGGGYTF. The CDR3 nucleotides are TGTGCCAGCAGTTACCGACAGGGAGGAGGCTACACCTTC.

The chain couples TRBV3-1 (or the pseudogene TRBV3-2) to TRBJ1-2; D not resolved. The CDR3 consists of 18 residues. In germline, CDR1 is LGHDT, CDR2 YNNKEL (reference sequence). V was clipped by 7 bases and J by 3 bases, with 27 bases between them. The CDR3 DNA is TGTGCCAGCAACTTTTTTACTGGGAGGGCTACATCAGACTATGGCTACACCTTC. Translation gives CASNFFTGRATSDYGYTF.